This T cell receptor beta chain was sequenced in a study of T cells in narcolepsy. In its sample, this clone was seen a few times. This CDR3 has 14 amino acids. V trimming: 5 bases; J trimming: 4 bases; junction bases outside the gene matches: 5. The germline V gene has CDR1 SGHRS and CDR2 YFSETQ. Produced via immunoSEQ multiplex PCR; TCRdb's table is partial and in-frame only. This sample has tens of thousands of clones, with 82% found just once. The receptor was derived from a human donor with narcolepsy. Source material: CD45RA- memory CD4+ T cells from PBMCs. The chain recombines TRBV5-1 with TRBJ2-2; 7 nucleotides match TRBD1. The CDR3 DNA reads TGCGCCAGCAGTTCTGGACAGGTCACCGGGGAGCTGTTTTTT. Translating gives CASSSGQVTGELFF.